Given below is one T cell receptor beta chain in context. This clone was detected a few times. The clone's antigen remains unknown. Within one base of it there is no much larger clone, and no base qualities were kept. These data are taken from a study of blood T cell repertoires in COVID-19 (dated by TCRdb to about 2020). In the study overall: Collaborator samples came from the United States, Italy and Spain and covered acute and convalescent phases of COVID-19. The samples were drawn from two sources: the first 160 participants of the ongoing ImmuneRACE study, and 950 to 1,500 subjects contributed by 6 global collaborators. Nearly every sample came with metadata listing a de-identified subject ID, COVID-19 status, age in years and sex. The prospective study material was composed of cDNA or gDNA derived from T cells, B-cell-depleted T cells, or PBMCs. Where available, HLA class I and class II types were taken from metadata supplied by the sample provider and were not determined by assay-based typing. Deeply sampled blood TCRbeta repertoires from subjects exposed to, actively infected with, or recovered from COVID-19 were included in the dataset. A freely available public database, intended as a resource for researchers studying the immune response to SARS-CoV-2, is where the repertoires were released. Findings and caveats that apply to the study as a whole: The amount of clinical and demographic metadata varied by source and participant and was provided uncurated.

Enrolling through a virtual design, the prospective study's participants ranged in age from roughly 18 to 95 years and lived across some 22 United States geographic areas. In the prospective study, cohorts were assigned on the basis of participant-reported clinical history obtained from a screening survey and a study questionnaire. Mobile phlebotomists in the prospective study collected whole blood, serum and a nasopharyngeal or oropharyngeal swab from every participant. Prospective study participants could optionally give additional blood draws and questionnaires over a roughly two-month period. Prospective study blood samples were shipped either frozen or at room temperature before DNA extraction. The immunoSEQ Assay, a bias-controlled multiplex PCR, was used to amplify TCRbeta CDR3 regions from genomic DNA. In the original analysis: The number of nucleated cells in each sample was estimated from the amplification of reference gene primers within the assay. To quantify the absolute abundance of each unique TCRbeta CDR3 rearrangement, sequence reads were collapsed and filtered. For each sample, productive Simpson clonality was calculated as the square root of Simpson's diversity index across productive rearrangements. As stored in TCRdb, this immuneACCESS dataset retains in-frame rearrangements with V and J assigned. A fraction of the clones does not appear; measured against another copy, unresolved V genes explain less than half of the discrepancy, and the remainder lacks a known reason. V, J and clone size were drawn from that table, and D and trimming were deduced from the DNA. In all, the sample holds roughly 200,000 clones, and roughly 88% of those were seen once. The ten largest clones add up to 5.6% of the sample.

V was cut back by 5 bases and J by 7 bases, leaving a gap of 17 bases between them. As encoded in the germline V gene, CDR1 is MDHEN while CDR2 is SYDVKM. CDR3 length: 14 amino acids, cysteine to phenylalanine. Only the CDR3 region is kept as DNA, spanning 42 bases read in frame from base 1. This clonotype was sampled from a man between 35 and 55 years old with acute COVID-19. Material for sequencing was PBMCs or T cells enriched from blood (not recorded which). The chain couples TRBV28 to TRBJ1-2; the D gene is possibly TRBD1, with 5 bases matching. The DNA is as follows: TGTGCCAGCAGTGGATTTGAGTTCGGGGGTGGCTACACCTTC. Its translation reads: CASSGFEFGGGYTF.